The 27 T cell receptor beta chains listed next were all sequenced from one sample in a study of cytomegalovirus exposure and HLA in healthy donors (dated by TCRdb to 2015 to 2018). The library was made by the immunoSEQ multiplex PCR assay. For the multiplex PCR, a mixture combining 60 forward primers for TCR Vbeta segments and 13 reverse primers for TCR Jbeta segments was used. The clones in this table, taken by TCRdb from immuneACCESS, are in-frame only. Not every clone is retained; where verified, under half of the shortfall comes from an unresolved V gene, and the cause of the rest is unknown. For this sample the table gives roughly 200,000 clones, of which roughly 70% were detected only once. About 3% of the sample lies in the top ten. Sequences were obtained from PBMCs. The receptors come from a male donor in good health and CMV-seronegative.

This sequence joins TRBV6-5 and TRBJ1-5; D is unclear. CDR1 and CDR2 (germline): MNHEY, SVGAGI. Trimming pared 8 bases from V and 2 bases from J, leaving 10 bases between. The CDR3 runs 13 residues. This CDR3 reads CASSPAGNQPQHF. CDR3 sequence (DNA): TGTGCCAGCTCCCCCGCGGGCAATCAGCCCCAGCATTTT.

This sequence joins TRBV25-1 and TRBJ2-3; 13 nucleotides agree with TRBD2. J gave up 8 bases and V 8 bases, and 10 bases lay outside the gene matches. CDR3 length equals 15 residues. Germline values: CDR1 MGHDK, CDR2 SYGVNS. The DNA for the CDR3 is TGTGCCAGCTCTCTGGGACTAGCGGGGTCTAGTACGCAGTATTTT. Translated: CASSLGLAGSSTQYF.

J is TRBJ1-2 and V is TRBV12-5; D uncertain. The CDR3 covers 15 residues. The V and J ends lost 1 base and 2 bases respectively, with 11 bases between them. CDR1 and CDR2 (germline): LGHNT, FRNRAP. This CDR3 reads CASGLGAGGNYGYTF. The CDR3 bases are TGTGCTAGTGGTTTGGGTGCAGGCGGGAACTATGGCTACACCTTC.

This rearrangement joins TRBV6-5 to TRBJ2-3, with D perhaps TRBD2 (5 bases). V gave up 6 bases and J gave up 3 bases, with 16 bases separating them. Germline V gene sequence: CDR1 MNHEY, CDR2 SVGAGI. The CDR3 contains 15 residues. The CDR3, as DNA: TGTGCCAGCAGCCCAAGTGTTTCGGGAACAGATACGCAGTATTTT. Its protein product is CASSPSVSGTDTQYF.

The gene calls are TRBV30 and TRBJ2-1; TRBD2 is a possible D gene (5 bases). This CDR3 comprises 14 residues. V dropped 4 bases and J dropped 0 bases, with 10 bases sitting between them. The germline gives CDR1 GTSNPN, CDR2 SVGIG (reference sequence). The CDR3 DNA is TGTGCCTGGACGGAGGATAGCTCCTACAATGAGCAGTTCTTC. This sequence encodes CAWTEDSSYNEQFF.

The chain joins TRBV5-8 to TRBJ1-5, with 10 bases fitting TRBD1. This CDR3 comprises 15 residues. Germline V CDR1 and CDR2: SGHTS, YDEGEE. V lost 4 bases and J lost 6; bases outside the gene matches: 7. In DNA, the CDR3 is TGTGCCAGCAGCCAAGGGACAGGGGCGGGTCAGCCCCAGCATTTT. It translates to CASSQGTGAGQPQHF.

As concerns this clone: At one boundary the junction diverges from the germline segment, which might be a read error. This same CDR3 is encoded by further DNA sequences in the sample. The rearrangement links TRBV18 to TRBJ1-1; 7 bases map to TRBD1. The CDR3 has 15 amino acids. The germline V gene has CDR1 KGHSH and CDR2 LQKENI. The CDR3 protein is CASSPRGGIGTEAFF. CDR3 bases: TGTGCCAGCTCACCACGAGGGGGCATCGGGACTGAGGCTTTCTTT.

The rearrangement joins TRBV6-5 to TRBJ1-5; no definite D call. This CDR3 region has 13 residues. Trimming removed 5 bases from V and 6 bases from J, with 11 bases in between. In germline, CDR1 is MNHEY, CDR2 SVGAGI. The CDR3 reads CASSIRDTQPQHF. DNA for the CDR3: TGTGCCAGCAGTATCCGGGATACTCAGCCCCAGCATTTT.

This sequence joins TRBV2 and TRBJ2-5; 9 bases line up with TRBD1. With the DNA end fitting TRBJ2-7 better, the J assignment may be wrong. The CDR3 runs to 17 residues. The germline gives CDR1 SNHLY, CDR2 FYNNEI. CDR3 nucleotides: TGTGCCAGCAGGGATCCTTCATCGGGACAGGGATCCTACGAGCAGTACTTC. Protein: CASRDPSSGQGSYEQYF.

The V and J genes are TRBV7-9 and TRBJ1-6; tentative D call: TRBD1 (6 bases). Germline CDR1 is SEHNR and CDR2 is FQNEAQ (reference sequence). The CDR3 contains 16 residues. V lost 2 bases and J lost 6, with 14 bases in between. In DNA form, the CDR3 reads TGTGCCAGCAGCTTAACGGGCGGGGGGCCTAATTCACCCCTCCACTTT. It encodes CASSLTGGGPNSPLHF.

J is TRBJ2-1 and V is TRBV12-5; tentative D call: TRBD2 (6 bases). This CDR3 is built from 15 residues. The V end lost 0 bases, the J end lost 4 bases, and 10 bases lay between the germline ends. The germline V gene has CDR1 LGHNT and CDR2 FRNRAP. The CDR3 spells CASGLVRDSYNEQFF. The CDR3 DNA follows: TGTGCTAGTGGTTTGGTACGGGACTCATACAATGAGCAGTTCTTC.

The CDR3 region has the DNA TGCGCCAGCAGCGACCCTAGCGGGGGCTTCTACGAGCAGTACTTC. Translating gives CASSDPSGGFYEQYF. The V and J genes are TRBV5-1 and TRBJ2-7, with 10 positions matching TRBD2. Unmatched junction bases numbered 7, after V lost 4 bases and J lost 3 bases. Per germline, CDR1 SGHRS and CDR2 YFSETQ. The CDR3 covers 15 residues.

The DNA for the CDR3 is TGTGCCAGCACCTTGAGGGAGACCCAGTACTTC. Protein: CASTLRETQYF. The chain is built from TRBV28 and TRBJ2-5; D uncertain. The CDR3 contains 11 residues. Germline assignment: CDR1 MDHEN and CDR2 SYDVKM. V was cut by 7 bases and J by 5 bases, with 8 bases left in between.

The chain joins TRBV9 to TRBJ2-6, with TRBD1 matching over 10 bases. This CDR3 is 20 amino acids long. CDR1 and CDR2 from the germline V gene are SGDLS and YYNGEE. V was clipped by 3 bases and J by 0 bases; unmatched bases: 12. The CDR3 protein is CASSADYRDRGFSGANVLTF. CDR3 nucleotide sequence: TGTGCCAGCAGCGCGGATTACCGGGACAGGGGCTTCTCTGGGGCCAACGTCCTGACTTTC. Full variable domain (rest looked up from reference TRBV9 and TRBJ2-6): DSGVTQTPKHLITATGQRVTLRCSPRSGDLSVYWYQQSLDQGLQFLIQYYNGEERAKGNILERFSAQQFPDLHSELNLSSLELGDSALYFCASSADYRDRGFSGANVLTFGAGSRLTVL.

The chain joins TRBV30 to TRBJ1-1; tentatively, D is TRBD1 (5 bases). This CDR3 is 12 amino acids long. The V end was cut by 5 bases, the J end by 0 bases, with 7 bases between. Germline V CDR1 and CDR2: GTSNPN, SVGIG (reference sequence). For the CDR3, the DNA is TGTGCCTGGGGGGCATTGAACACTGAAGCTTTCTTT. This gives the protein CAWGALNTEAFF.

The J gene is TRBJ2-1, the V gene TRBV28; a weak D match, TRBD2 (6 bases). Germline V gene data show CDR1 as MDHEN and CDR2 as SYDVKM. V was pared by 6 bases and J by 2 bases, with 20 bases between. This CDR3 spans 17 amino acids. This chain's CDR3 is CASSGMGGGGTYNEQFF. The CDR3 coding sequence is TGTGCCAGCAGCGGGATGGGCGGCGGCGGGACCTACAATGAGCAGTTCTTC.

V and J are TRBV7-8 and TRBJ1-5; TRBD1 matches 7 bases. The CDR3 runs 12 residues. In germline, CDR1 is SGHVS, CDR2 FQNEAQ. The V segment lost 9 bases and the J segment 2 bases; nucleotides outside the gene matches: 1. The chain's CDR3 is CASQGGNQPQHF. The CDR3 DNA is TGTGCCAGTCAGGGGGGCAATCAGCCCCAGCATTTT.

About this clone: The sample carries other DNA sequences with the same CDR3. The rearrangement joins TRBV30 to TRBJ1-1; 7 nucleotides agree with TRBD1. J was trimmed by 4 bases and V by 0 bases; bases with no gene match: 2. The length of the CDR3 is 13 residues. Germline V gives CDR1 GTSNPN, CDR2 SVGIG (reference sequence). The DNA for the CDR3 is TGTGCCTGGAGTGTATCAGGGGGCACTGAAGCTTTCTTT. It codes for CAWSVSGGTEAFF.

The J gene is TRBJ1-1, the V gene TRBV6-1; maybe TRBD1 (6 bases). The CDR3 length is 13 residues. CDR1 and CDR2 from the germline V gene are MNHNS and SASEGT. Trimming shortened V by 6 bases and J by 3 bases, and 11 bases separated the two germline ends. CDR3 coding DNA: TGTGCCAGCAGCAACAGGGCCGACACTGAAGCTTTCTTT. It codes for CASSNRADTEAFF.

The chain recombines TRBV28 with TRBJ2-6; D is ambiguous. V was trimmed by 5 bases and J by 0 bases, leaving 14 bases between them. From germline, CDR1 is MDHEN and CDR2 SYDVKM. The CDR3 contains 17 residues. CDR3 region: CASSTTASSSGANVLTF. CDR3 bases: TGTGCCAGCAGTACCACGGCTTCTAGCTCTGGGGCCAACGTCCTGACTTTC.

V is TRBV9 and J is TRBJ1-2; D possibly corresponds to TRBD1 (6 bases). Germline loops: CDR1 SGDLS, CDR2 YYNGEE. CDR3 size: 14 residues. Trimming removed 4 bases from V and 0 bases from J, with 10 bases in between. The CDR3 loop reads CASSPQGTNYGYTF. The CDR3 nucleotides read TGTGCCAGCAGCCCACAGGGAACTAACTATGGCTACACCTTC. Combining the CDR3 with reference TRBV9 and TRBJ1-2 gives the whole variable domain DSGVTQTPKHLITATGQRVTLRCSPRSGDLSVYWYQQSLDQGLQFLIQYYNGEERAKGNILERFSAQQFPDLHSELNLSSLELGDSALYFCASSPQGTNYGYTFGSGTRLTVV.

CDR3 coding DNA: TGTGCCAGCAGGCAACAGGGCTACGAGCAGTACTTC. It codes for CASRQQGYEQYF. The chain links TRBV6-5 to TRBJ2-7; maybe TRBD1 (6 bases). The germline V gene encodes CDR1 MNHEY and CDR2 SVGAGI. CDR3 length: 12 residues. With 6 bases removed from V and 3 bases from J, the gap between germline ends came to 9 bases.

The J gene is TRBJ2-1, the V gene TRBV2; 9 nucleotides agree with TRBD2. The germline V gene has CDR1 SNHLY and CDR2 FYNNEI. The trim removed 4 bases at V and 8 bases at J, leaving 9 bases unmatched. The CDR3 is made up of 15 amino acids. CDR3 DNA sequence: TGTGCCAGCAGTGTTCTGGGACTAGCCAGGGATGAGCAGTTCTTC. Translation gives CASSVLGLARDEQFF.

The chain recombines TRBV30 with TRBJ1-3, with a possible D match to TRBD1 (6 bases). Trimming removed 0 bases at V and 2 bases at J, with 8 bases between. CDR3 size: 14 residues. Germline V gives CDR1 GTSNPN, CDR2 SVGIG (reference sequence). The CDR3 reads CAWSVTGTGNTIYF. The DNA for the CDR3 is TGTGCCTGGAGTGTTACAGGGACTGGAAACACCATATATTTT.

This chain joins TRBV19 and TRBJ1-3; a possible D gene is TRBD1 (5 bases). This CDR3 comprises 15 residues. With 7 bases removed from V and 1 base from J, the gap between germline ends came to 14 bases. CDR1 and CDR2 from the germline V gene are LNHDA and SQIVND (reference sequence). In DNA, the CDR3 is TGTGCCAGTAAGGGGATCCAGGGATCTGGAAACACCATATATTTT. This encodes CASKGIQGSGNTIYF.

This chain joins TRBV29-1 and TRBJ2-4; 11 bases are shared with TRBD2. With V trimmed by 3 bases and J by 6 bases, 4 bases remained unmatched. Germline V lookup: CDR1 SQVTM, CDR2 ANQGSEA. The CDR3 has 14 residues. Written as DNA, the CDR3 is TGCAGCGTTGAGAGACTAGCGGGGATAAACATTCAGTACTTC. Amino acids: CSVERLAGINIQYF.

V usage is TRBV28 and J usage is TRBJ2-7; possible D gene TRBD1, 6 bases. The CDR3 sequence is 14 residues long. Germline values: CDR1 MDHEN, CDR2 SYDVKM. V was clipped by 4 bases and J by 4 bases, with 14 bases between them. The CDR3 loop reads CASSSSGTRYEQYF. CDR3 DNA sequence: TGTGCCAGCAGTTCCTCCGGGACACGATACGAGCAGTACTTC.